The 30 T cell receptor beta chains below all came from one sample that was sequenced in a study of cytomegalovirus exposure and HLA in healthy donors. PCR used 60 Vbeta primers and 13 Jbeta primers. The repertoire was sequenced with immunoSEQ multiplex PCR; TCRdb's copy has only in-frame clones and lacks some. Altogether around 200,000 clones are present, approximately 80% being singletons, with the ten largest covering 9.5% to 13%. Sequences were obtained from PBMCs. The receptors originated from a woman aged 45-65 years in good health and CMV-seropositive.

This rearrangement joins TRBV7-9 to TRBJ2-1; TRBD2 aligns across 7 bases. The CDR3 loop spans 16 amino acids. Germline values: CDR1 SEHNR, CDR2 FQNEAQ (reference sequence). With 4 bases clipped from V and 0 bases from J, the junction kept 6 bases outside the gene matches. The CDR3 region has the DNA TGTGCCAGCAGCTCCAACCGGGACTACTCCTACAATGAGCAGTTCTTC. Amino acids: CASSSNRDYSYNEQFF.

This chain uses TRBV28 with TRBJ1-2, with D possibly matching TRBD1 (5 bases). V was pared by 10 bases and J by 1 base, with 13 bases between. This CDR3 region has 13 residues. Per the germline V gene, CDR1 is MDHEN and CDR2 is SYDVKM. The CDR3 region is CATPGVGNYGYTF. Here the CDR3 DNA reads TGTGCCACCCCGGGGGTTGGTAACTATGGCTACACCTTC.

The chain uses TRBV7-8 and TRBJ1-2; D is unresolved. V dropped 5 bases and J dropped 7 bases, with 11 bases sitting between them. CDR1 and CDR2 (germline): SGHVS, FQNEAQ. The CDR3 has 12 amino acids. CDR3 coding DNA: TGTGCCAGCAGCCCCGACATTTTTGGCTACACCTTC. Its translation: CASSPDIFGYTF.

The chain is built from TRBV5-1 and TRBJ1-1; 7 bases line up with TRBD1. There are 14 residues in the CDR3. V lost 4 bases and J lost 7; bases outside the gene matches: 10. CDR1 and CDR2 from the germline V gene are SGHRS and YFSETQ. The CDR3: CASSPQGGADEAFF. The CDR3 DNA reads TGCGCCAGCAGCCCTCAAGGGGGCGCGGATGAAGCTTTCTTT.

V and J are TRBV27 and TRBJ2-7, with D perhaps matching TRBD1 (5 bases). The CDR3 runs to 14 residues. Germline loops: CDR1 MNHEY, CDR2 SMNVEV (reference sequence). V was pared by 5 bases and J by 3 bases, with 14 bases between. Here the CDR3 reads CASSKGAQVYEQYF. The CDR3 nucleotides read TGTGCCAGCAGTAAAGGGGCGCAGGTCTACGAGCAGTACTTC.

The chain employs TRBV19 and TRBJ1-6; perhaps TRBD1 as D (5 bases). This CDR3 is built from 16 residues. CDR1 and CDR2 from the germline V gene are LNHDA and SQIVND (reference sequence). The ends were cut back, 7 bases at V and 0 bases at J, with 13 bases in the middle. CDR3 DNA: TGTGCCAGTACTGAGAAGGGACTCTCCTATAATTCACCCCTCCACTTT. Protein sequence: CASTEKGLSYNSPLHF.

This CDR3 reads CASSPTGYSNQPQHF. For the CDR3, the DNA is TGTGCCAGCAGCCCGACAGGGTATAGCAATCAGCCCCAGCATTTT. The chain has TRBV9 and TRBJ1-5; 7 bases match TRBD1. This CDR3 is 15 amino acids long. Germline-derived CDR1 and CDR2 are SGDLS and YYNGEE. V shed 4 bases, J shed 0 bases, and the junction held 4 bases outside the gene matches.

The rearrangement uses TRBV7-9 and TRBJ2-3; 12 bases align to TRBD1. CDR3 length equals 15 residues. CDR1 is SEHNR, CDR2 FQNEAQ, per germline (reference sequence). V lost 3 bases, J lost 5 bases, and 3 bases stayed unmatched. This CDR3 reads CASSLGQGAGDTQYF. As DNA, the CDR3 is TGTGCCAGCAGCTTGGGACAGGGGGCAGGAGATACGCAGTATTTT.

The V gene is TRBV28, the J gene TRBJ2-1; possible D gene TRBD2, 5 bases. This CDR3 spans 13 amino acids. CDR1 and CDR2 from the germline V gene are MDHEN and SYDVKM. Trimming took 7 bases from V and 0 from J, leaving 7 bases between them. The CDR3, as DNA: TGTGCCAGCACTAGCTCCTCCTACAATGAGCAGTTCTTC. Translation: CASTSSSYNEQFF.

CDR3 coding DNA: TGTGCCAGCTCACATATAGGGGGCCCGACCTACGAGCAGTACTTC. Residues: CASSHIGGPTYEQYF. The chain joins TRBV18 to TRBJ2-7; 7 bases agree with TRBD1. J lost 2 bases, V lost 4 bases, and 8 bases had no gene match. The CDR3 length is 15 residues. Germline loops: CDR1 KGHSH, CDR2 LQKENI.

The J gene is TRBJ1-2, the V gene TRBV5-1; 9 bases are shared with TRBD1. J was trimmed by 8 bases and V by 0 bases; bases with no gene match: 5. CDR1 and CDR2 (germline): SGHRS, YFSETQ. The CDR3 spans 14 residues. CDR3 bases: TGCGCCAGCAGCTTGGGGGACAGGGTTTACGGCTACACCTTC. Protein: CASSLGDRVYGYTF.

The chain couples TRBV27 to TRBJ2-7; tentatively, D is TRBD1 (6 bases). Germline loops: CDR1 MNHEY, CDR2 SMNVEV (reference sequence). The CDR3 length is 14 residues. V dropped 5 bases and J dropped 3 bases, with 14 bases sitting between them. Here the CDR3 reads CASSLTGQNYEQYF. The CDR3 DNA is TGTGCCAGCAGTCTTACGGGACAAAACTACGAGCAGTACTTC.

The V call is TRBV5-1, the J call TRBJ1-4, with 10 positions matching TRBD1. CDR1 and CDR2 (germline): SGHRS, YFSETQ. After removal of 4 bases from V and 0 bases from J, the junction contained 3 bases not matched to a gene. The CDR3 has 16 residues. The CDR3 DNA is TGCGCCAGCAGCCCGGGACAGGGGTCAACTAATGAAAAACTGTTTTTT. This sequence encodes CASSPGQGSTNEKLFF.

Points on this clone: One end of the junction is discordant with germline, which a read error may explain. The rearrangement links TRBV10-2 to TRBJ2-2; the D gene is possibly TRBD1 (5 bases). Germline CDR1 reads WSHSY; CDR2 reads SAAADI. The CDR3 is 16 amino acids. The CDR3 region is CASSEYRTTNAGELFF. CDR3 sequence (DNA): TGCGCCAGCAGTGAGTACAGGACAACGAACGCCGGGGAGCTGTTTTTT.

The V and J genes are TRBV2 and TRBJ2-2; a possible D gene is TRBD2 (6 bases). Trimming shortened V by 6 bases and J by 2 bases, and 10 bases separated the two germline ends. The CDR3 length is 14 residues. Per the germline V gene, CDR1 is SNHLY and CDR2 is FYNNEI. The CDR3: CASRGTVNTGELFF. In DNA form, the CDR3 reads TGTGCCAGCAGGGGGACTGTCAACACCGGGGAGCTGTTTTTT.

This chain links TRBV5-1 with TRBJ2-7; weak D call: TRBD1 (5 bases). The CDR3 length is 14 residues. Between the trimmed V and J ends, which lost 0 bases and 4 bases, there was a span of 11 bases. Germline CDR1 and CDR2: SGHRS and YFSETQ. CDR3 amino acids: CASSLDLTAYEQYF. CDR3 sequence (DNA): TGCGCCAGCAGCTTGGATCTGACAGCTTACGAGCAGTACTTC.

The rearrangement uses TRBV7-9 and TRBJ1-2; tentatively, D is TRBD1 (5 bases). V lost 5 bases and J 4 bases, leaving 20 bases between the germline ends. In germline, CDR1 is SEHNR, CDR2 FQNEAQ (reference sequence). The CDR3 has 16 residues. CDR3 region: CASSRKEQGYAYGYTF. The DNA for the CDR3 is TGTGCCAGCAGCAGGAAGGAGCAGGGTTATGCCTATGGCTACACCTTC.

A single count supports this clone. The chain links TRBV27 to TRBJ2-3, with D tentatively TRBD2 (5 bases). Germline V lookup: CDR1 MNHEY, CDR2 SMNVEV (reference sequence). Between the trimmed V and J ends, which lost 5 bases and 1 base, there was a span of 19 bases. CDR3 length: 17 amino acids. CDR3 sequence: CASSHSRTRRGTDTQYF. CDR3 sequence (DNA): TGTGCCAGCAGTCATAGCAGGACTCGCCGTGGCACAGATACGCAGTATTTT.

This chain uses TRBV29-1 with TRBJ2-5; no definite D call. Trimming took 7 bases from V and 1 from J, leaving 10 bases between them. CDR3 length: 12 residues. The germline V gene encodes CDR1 SQVTM and CDR2 ANQGSEA. The CDR3 DNA reads TGCAGCGCTTCTATTGTCCAAGAGACCCAGTACTTC. Protein: CSASIVQETQYF.

The rearrangement joins TRBV6-5 to TRBJ1-2; D is uncertain. CDR3 length: 13 amino acids. V lost 5 bases and J lost 1, with 8 bases in between. Germline CDR1 and CDR2: MNHEY and SVGAGI. The CDR3 sequence is CASSPNNNYGYTF. CDR3 nucleotide sequence: TGTGCCAGCAGTCCCAACAATAACTATGGCTACACCTTC.

The chain couples TRBV14 to TRBJ2-1, with 12 nucleotides matching TRBD2. CDR1 and CDR2 from the germline V gene are SGHDN and FVKESK. V was clipped by 4 bases and J by 6 bases; unmatched bases: 4. This CDR3 spans 15 amino acids. The DNA of the CDR3 is TGTGCCAGCAGCCCCTGGACTAGCGGGGCCAATGAGCAGTTCTTC. Protein sequence: CASSPWTSGANEQFF.

The genes are TRBV30 and TRBJ1-6; possibly TRBD1 for D (5 bases). Trimming removed 5 bases from V and 10 bases from J, with 15 bases in between. CDR1 is GTSNPN and CDR2 is SVGIG in the germline V gene (reference sequence). The CDR3 length is 13 residues. This CDR3 reads CAWALAGLSPLHF. The CDR3 bases are TGTGCCTGGGCGTTGGCAGGGTTATCACCCCTCCACTTT.

CDR3: CASSLVRDRKGASDYGYTF. CDR3 nucleotides: TGTGCCAGCAGCTTAGTGAGGGACAGGAAAGGAGCTTCGGACTATGGCTACACCTTC. The rearrangement uses TRBV7-8 and TRBJ1-2; 8 positions match TRBD1. J was trimmed by 3 bases and V by 1 base; bases with no gene match: 16. CDR1 SGHVS and CDR2 FQNEAQ come from the germline V gene. This CDR3 is 19 amino acids long.

The chain is built from TRBV7-9 and TRBJ1-2, with D perhaps TRBD1 (5 bases). The CDR3 has 12 amino acids. Germline-derived CDR1 and CDR2 are SEHNR and FQNEAQ (reference sequence). Trimming took off 2 bases at V and 5 bases at J, with 6 bases between the two ends. CDR3 residues: CASSLSGYGYTF. The CDR3 nucleotides are TGTGCCAGCAGCTTATCAGGGTATGGCTACACCTTC. The full variable domain, completed using reference TRBV7-9 and TRBJ1-2, is DTGVSQNPRHKITKRGQNVTFRCDPISEHNRLYWYRQTLGQGPEFLTYFQNEAQLEKSRLLSDRFSAERPKGSFSTLEIQRTEQGDSAMYLCASSLSGYGYTFGSGTRLTVV.

The chain employs TRBV30 and TRBJ2-2; TRBD1 is a possible D gene (6 bases). Deletions cut 2 bases from V and 8 bases from J, with 9 bases between. The CDR3 sequence is 12 residues long. CDR1 and CDR2 (germline): GTSNPN, SVGIG (reference sequence). The CDR3 loop reads CAWSTQGGELFF. CDR3 sequence (DNA): TGTGCCTGGAGTACTCAGGGGGGGGAGCTGTTTTTT. Together with reference TRBV30 and TRBJ2-2, the CDR3 gives the full variable domain: SQTIHQWPATLVQPVGSPLSLECTVEGTSNPNLYWYRQAAGRGLQLLFYSVGIGQISSEVPQNLSASRPQDRQFILSSKKLLLSDSGFYLCAWSTQGGELFFGEGSRLTVL.

The CDR3 DNA sequence: TGTGCCTGGAGCGCGGGGGACAGGGCAAAGGGAGAGACCCAGTACTTC. Its protein product is CAWSAGDRAKGETQYF. This chain connects TRBV30 to TRBJ2-5; TRBD1 agrees at 9 bases. This CDR3 comprises 16 residues. V lost 3 bases to trimming and J lost 4 bases; unmatched junction nucleotides: 12. Germline CDR1 is GTSNPN and CDR2 is SVGIG (reference sequence).

V and J are TRBV5-5 and TRBJ2-7; TRBD1 is a possible D gene (6 bases). The ends were cut back, 0 bases at V and 0 bases at J, with 7 bases in the middle. The CDR3 spans 14 residues. The germline gives CDR1 SGHKS, CDR2 YYEKEE (reference sequence). CDR3 DNA sequence: TGTGCCAGCAGCTTGGGACAGGCCTCCTACGAGCAGTACTTC. Translation gives CASSLGQASYEQYF.

The V and J genes are TRBV11-3 and TRBJ1-1, with a weak D call TRBD1 (6 bases). The CDR3 length is 13 residues. Deletions cut 0 bases from V and 11 bases from J, with 13 bases between. CDR1 is SGHNT and CDR2 is YENEEA in the germline V gene. This chain's CDR3 is CASSLEFEGEAFF. For the CDR3, the DNA is TGTGCCAGCAGCTTAGAATTCGAGGGGGAGGCTTTCTTT.

In the case of this clone: At one of its ends the junction is not consistent with the germline gene, which may arise from a read error. The chain is built from TRBV28 and TRBJ2-1, with 10 positions matching TRBD1. The germline CDR1 and CDR2 sequences are MDHEN and SYDVKM. The CDR3 has 16 amino acids. The CDR3 sequence is CASSLDRGRPYDEQFF. CDR3 DNA sequence: TGTGCCAGCAGTTTAGACAGGGGGCGACCCTACGATGAGCAGTTCTTC.

V usage is TRBV4-1 and J usage is TRBJ1-1; D gene uncertain. V dropped 0 bases and J dropped 2 bases, with 7 bases sitting between them. Germline CDR1 reads MGHRA; CDR2 reads YSYEKL. The CDR3 extends over 14 amino acids. DNA for the CDR3: TGCGCCAGCAGCCAAGATGGCCGTAACACTGAAGCTTTCTTT. Encoded protein: CASSQDGRNTEAFF.